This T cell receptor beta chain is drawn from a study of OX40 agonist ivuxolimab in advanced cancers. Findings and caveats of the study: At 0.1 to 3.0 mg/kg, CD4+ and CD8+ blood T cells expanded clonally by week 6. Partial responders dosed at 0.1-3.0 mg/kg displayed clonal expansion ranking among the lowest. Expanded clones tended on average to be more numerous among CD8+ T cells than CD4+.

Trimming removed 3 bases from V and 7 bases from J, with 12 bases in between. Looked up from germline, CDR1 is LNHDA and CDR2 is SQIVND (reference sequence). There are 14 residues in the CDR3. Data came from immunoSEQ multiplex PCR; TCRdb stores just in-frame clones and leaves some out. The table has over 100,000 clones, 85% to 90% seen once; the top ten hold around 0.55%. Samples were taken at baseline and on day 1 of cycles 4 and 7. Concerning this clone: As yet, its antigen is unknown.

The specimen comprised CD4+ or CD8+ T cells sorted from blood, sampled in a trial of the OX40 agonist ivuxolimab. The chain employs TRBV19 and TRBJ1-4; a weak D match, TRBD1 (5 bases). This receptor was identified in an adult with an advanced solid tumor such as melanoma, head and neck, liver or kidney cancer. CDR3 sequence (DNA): TGTGCCAGTAGTATGGGCCAGGGCGGTGAAAAACTGTTTTTT. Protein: CASSMGQGGEKLFF.